Sequencing of this TCR beta chain was carried out in a study of blood T cell repertoires in COVID-19. This CDR3 has 15 amino acids. CDR1 is SGHNT, CDR2 YYREEE, per germline (reference sequence). After removal of 2 bases from V and 2 bases from J, the junction contained 5 bases not matched to a gene. Original analysis: Reference gene primer amplification gave nucleated cell count estimates. Assay used: immunoSEQ multiplex PCR; TCRdb lists only in-frame clones, some missing. Clonal size and the V and J genes are those of that table, whereas D and trimming came from the DNA. This repertoire shows fewer than 400,000 clones, approximately 91% found once; its top ten account for roughly 5%.

The genes are TRBV5-4 and TRBJ2-5, with 8 bases identical to TRBD2. This receptor was taken from a man between 60 and 75 years old who had recovered from COVID-19. The material sequenced was PBMCs or T cells enriched from blood (not recorded which). The CDR3 nucleotides read TGTGCCAGCAGCTTCACTAGCGGTGCACAAGAGACCCAGTACTTC. As protein: CASSFTSGAQETQYF.